The rows below give T cell receptor beta chains drawn from one sample of a study of T cells in Graves' hyperthyroidism and ophthalmopathy. TCRdb reprocessed the multiplex PCR reads via MiXCR and lists one record per CDR3 protein. The sample carries over 350,000 distinct CDR3 sequences, less than 20% recorded once. Input material: blood. The source is a man in his late teens or twenties with Graves' ophthalmopathy. Each CDR3 is given with its conserved first and last residue. The order of the fields is V gene, J gene, clone size, D gene, CDR3 protein, CDR3 DNA. A D gene is named only where the DNA matches it firmly. Expanded clones are given a class, and other clones once, few, many or no size at all.

TRBV19	TRBJ1-1	-	TRBD1	CASGRDSFPGNTEAFF	TGTGCCAGTGGCCGGGACAGCTTCCCTGGGAACACTGAAGCTTTCTTT
TRBV9	TRBJ2-7	few	-	CASSPREGGTYEQYF	TGTGCCAGCAGCCCCAGGGAAGGGGGTACCTACGAGCAGTACTTC
TRBV12-3/TRBV12-4	TRBJ2-7	many	-	CASRKQPLNPIANYEQYF	TGTGCCAGCAGGAAGCAACCTCTTAACCCCATAGCCAACTACGAGCAGTACTTC
TRBV28	TRBJ2-2	many	TRBD2	CASGLGTNTGELFF	TGTGCCAGTGGACTAGGGACGAACACCGGGGAGCTGTTTTTT
TRBV29-1	TRBJ1-2	many	-	CSVDMGNGYTF	TGCAGCGTTGATATGGGGAATGGCTACACCTTC
TRBV12-3/TRBV12-4	TRBJ1-1	many	-	CASTSLGLNTEAFF	TGTGCCAGCACTTCCTTGGGTTTGAACACTGAAGCTTTCTTT
TRBV5-1	TRBJ2-3	few	TRBD2	CASSLSGTSGGGTQYF	TGCGCCAGCAGCTTGAGCGGGACTAGCGGGGGAGGCACGCAGTATTTT
TRBV12-3/TRBV12-4	TRBJ2-1	-	-	CASSEYRGGNEQFF	TGTGCCAGCAGTGAATACAGGGGGGGCAATGAGCAGTTCTTC
TRBV6-1	TRBJ1-1	many	TRBD1	CASAQTRQGGWTEAFF	TGTGCCAGCGCCCAGACCCGACAGGGGGGTTGGACTGAAGCTTTCTTT
TRBV19	TRBJ1-1	few	-	CASLRDRVAFF	TGTGCCTCCCTCCGTGATAGGGTTGCTTTCTTT
TRBV12-3/TRBV12-4	TRBJ2-2	-	TRBD1	CASSPPGQGIAGELFF	TGTGCCAGCAGTCCCCCGGGACAGGGAATCGCAGGGGAGCTGTTTTTT
TRBV5-1	TRBJ2-1	few	TRBD2	CASSLLAGAPNEQFF	TGCGCCAGCAGCCTACTAGCGGGGGCCCCCAATGAGCAGTTCTTC
TRBV7-2	TRBJ1-2	-	TRBD1	CASSAKGGGGGSYTF	TGTGCCAGCAGCGCCAAAGGGGGCGGAGGTGGAAGCTACACCTTC
TRBV3-1	TRBJ2-1	once	TRBD2	CASSPGLAGASYNEQFF	TGTGCCAGCAGCCCGGGACTAGCGGGGGCCTCCTACAATGAGCAGTTCTTC
TRBV28	TRBJ2-3	many	TRBD2	CASISGGSTDTQYF	TGTGCCAGTATTAGCGGGGGTAGCACAGATACGCAGTATTTT
TRBV14	TRBJ1-2	many	-	CASSQQGRVGYTF	TGTGCCAGCAGCCAACAGGGGAGGGTTGGCTACACCTTC
TRBV2	TRBJ1-6	few	-	CASRRLFNSPLHF	TGTGCCAGCAGGCGACTATTTAATTCACCCCTCCACTTT
TRBV6-5	TRBJ1-2	many	-	CASSYGPTGYTF	TGTGCCAGCAGTTACGGCCCGACTGGCTACACCTTC
TRBV20-1	TRBJ1-6	-	TRBD1	CSARVDRAVGSPLHF	TGCAGTGCTAGAGTTGACAGGGCCGTAGGATCACCCCTCCACTTT
TRBV3-1	TRBJ1-1	many	-	CASSPRGANTEAFF	TGTGCCAGCAGCCCCCGGGGGGCGAACACTGAAGCTTTCTTT
TRBV4-2	TRBJ2-1	-	TRBD2	CASSHPTSGYNEQFF	TGTGCCAGCAGCCACCCGACTAGCGGCTACAATGAGCAGTTCTTC
TRBV2	TRBJ1-1	many	-	CASKPDSEAFF	TGTGCCAGCAAACCGGACAGTGAAGCTTTCTTT
TRBV7-3	TRBJ2-2	once	-	CASSPLPDKNTGELFF	TGTGCCAGCAGCCCCCTCCCCGACAAGAACACCGGGGAGCTGTTTTTT
TRBV28	TRBJ1-3	many	-	CASHRSHQFWREDGNTIYF	TGTGCCAGCCACCGAAGTCACCAATTTTGGAGGGAGGACGGAAACACCATATATTTT
TRBV10-3	TRBJ2-7	few	TRBD2	CAISESMAGGRLYEQYF	TGTGCCATCAGTGAGTCGATGGCGGGGGGCCGTCTCTACGAGCAGTACTTC
TRBV9	TRBJ2-2	-	-	CASSVVGSGELFF	TGTGCCAGCAGCGTAGTGGGGAGCGGGGAGCTGTTTTTT
TRBV7-9	TRBJ2-5	many	-	CASSGGLQETQYF	TGTGCCAGCAGTGGGGGTTTGCAAGAGACCCAGTACTTC
TRBV7-3	TRBJ2-1	-	TRBD1	CASSRDRADEQFF	TGTGCCAGCAGCCGTGACAGGGCTGATGAGCAGTTCTTC
TRBV7-9	TRBJ1-6	few	-	CASSETGLNSPLHF	TGTGCCAGCAGCGAAACAGGCCTTAATTCACCCCTCCACTTT
TRBV11-3	TRBJ2-7	few	TRBD1	CASSFEQGTEQYF	TGTGCCAGCAGCTTCGAACAGGGGACCGAGCAGTACTTC
TRBV20-1	TRBJ1-6	-	-	CSARDPEAPGLLALHF	TGCAGTGCTAGAGATCCAGAGGCCCCAGGGTTATTGGCCCTCCACTTT
TRBV9	TRBJ2-7	many	TRBD2	CASSAQGGSSYEQYF	TGTGCCAGCAGCGCCCAGGGAGGGAGCTCCTACGAGCAGTACTTC
TRBV3-1	TRBJ1-2	-	-	CASSQEAGTPGGYGYTF	TGTGCCAGCAGCCAAGAAGCCGGGACCCCGGGTGGCTATGGCTACACCTTC
TRBV4-2	TRBJ2-7	-	TRBD2	CASSQTAGTSGHEQYF	TGTGCCAGCAGCCAAACGGCCGGGACTAGCGGCCACGAGCAGTACTTC
TRBV7-3	TRBJ2-3	-	TRBD2	CASSAPVWTSGGDTQYF	TGTGCCAGCAGCGCCCCGGTCTGGACTAGCGGGGGGGATACGCAGTATTTT
TRBV7-9	TRBJ1-1	once	TRBD1	CAILRDRGLEAFF	TGTGCCATCCTCCGGGACAGGGGGCTTGAAGCTTTCTTT
TRBV14	TRBJ2-7	few	TRBD1	CASSPIRDRGSYEQYF	TGTGCCAGCAGCCCTATCCGGGACAGGGGCTCCTACGAGCAGTACTTC
TRBV12-3/TRBV12-4	TRBJ2-7	many	TRBD1	CASSTTGFQQYF	TGTGCCAGCAGTACGACAGGGTTTCAGCAGTACTTC
TRBV6-1	TRBJ1-2	-	-	CASSGTGSARHGYTF	TGTGCCAGCAGTGGTACAGGGTCCGCGAGGCATGGCTACACCTTC
TRBV20-1	TRBJ2-7	many	-	CSAPDSNEQYF	TGCAGTGCTCCGGACAGTAACGAGCAGTACTTC
TRBV6-1	TRBJ1-1	many	-	CASRLYDTGTEAFF	TGTGCCAGCAGACTCTACGACACAGGGACTGAAGCTTTCTTT
TRBV6-1	TRBJ1-2	many	-	CASILQGSIYGDYTF	TGTGCCAGCATCTTACAGGGCAGTATCTATGGAGACTACACCTTC
TRBV5-1	TRBJ2-1	many	-	CASSLDGGSPYNEQFF	TGCGCCAGCAGCTTGGATGGGGGGTCCCCTTACAATGAGCAGTTCTTC
TRBV7-9	TRBJ1-1	few	-	CASSLVDGEAFF	TGTGCCAGCAGCTTAGTGGACGGTGAAGCTTTCTTT
TRBV9	TRBJ1-3	-	-	CASSGRGDSTGNTIYF	TGTGCCAGCAGCGGAAGAGGAGACTCCACTGGAAACACCATATATTTT
TRBV7-9	TRBJ1-2	-	-	CASSLDPNAVSGGYTF	TGTGCCAGCAGCTTAGATCCTAACGCGGTATCAGGGGGCTACACCTTC
TRBV29-1	TRBJ1-2	many	-	CSVTPKGRDGGYTF	TGCAGCGTTACCCCAAAGGGCAGGGATGGCGGCTACACCTTC
TRBV11-2	TRBJ2-3	-	-	CSTVGLTQYF	TGCTCTACCGTTGGGCTTACGCAGTATTTT
TRBV7-9	TRBJ2-1	-	TRBD2	CASSLGTSGGAEEQFF	TGTGCCAGCAGCTTAGGAACTAGCGGGGGGGCTGAGGAGCAGTTCTTC
TRBV12-3/TRBV12-4	TRBJ1-2	many	-	CASLQTVNYGYTF	TGTGCCAGCCTGCAGACGGTCAACTATGGCTACACCTTC
TRBV6-1	TRBJ1-2	few	-	CASRKTGDYGYTF	TGTGCCAGCAGAAAAACGGGCGACTATGGCTACACCTTC
TRBV18	TRBJ1-5	many	-	CASSPGTATAAQHF	TGTGCCAGCTCACCAGGGACCGCTACGGCGGCCCAGCATTTT
TRBV12-3/TRBV12-4	TRBJ2-7	many	-	CASSPPGPHYEQYF	TGTGCCAGCAGTCCGCCGGGACCCCACTACGAGCAGTACTTC
TRBV6-1	TRBJ1-3	few	-	CASSTAGTQDGNTIYF	TGTGCCAGCAGTACCGCCGGGACACAAGACGGAAACACCATATATTTT
TRBV14	TRBJ1-2	-	-	CASSEDPRAGYGYTF	TGTGCCAGCAGCGAAGACCCCAGGGCGGGCTATGGCTACACCTTC
TRBV12-3/TRBV12-4	TRBJ2-1	-	TRBD2	CASRPGLAGGPNEQFF	TGTGCCAGCCGCCCGGGACTAGCGGGGGGCCCCAATGAGCAGTTCTTC
TRBV10-3	TRBJ1-2	-	-	CAISWGIFAFYGYTF	TGTGCCATCAGTTGGGGGATTTTCGCCTTCTATGGCTACACCTTC
TRBV10-3	TRBJ1-1	few	-	CAISESTTNTEAFF	TGTGCCATCAGTGAGTCTACAACGAACACTGAGGCTTTCTTT
TRBV10-3	TRBJ1-6	-	TRBD1	CAIRPGQGRDSPLHF	TGTGCCATCAGGCCGGGACAGGGGCGGGACTCACCCCTCCACTTT